This T cell receptor (beta chain) was obtained from a study of T-cell reconstitution after alpha-beta-depleted transplantation in children. For TCRbeta, the library was prepared with unique molecular identifiers. From the PCR reads, TCRdb called clonotypes with MiXCR, one entry per CDR3 protein. The sample gives a few hundred thousand distinct CDR3 sequences, roughly 20% of which show up once; around 4% is in the top ten. This clonotype was seen a few times. The CDR3 contains 17 residues. V shed 3 bases and J 3 bases; nucleotides not matched to a gene: 10. The clonotype comes from a human donor who donated a stem cell graft to a child with acute myeloid leukemia. Sequencing used PBMCs from the stem cell graft donor, obtained from the stem cell graft. This chain joins TRBV12-3 or TRBV12-4 and TRBJ2-1; 8 nucleotides line up with TRBD1. As DNA, the CDR3 is TGTGCCAGCAGTTTTGGTGCAGGACAGGGTGGCTACAATGAGCAGTTCTTC. Protein: CASSFGAGQGGYNEQFF.